The 3 T cell receptor beta chains reported below all come from one sample, sequenced in a study of human versus mouse CDR3 diversity and MHC coevolution. Sequencing used immunoSEQ multiplex PCR; TCRdb keeps in-frame clones, though not all of them. The sample records about 81,000 clones, 93% being singletons. Sequencing input: naive CD4+ T cells from blood. The subset is: CD45RO-negative CD62L-positive naive CD4 T cells. These receptors all stem from a person aged 25 to 75 in good health.

J is TRBJ2-1 and V is TRBV19; D perhaps matches TRBD1 (6 bases). CDR3 length equals 12 residues. The germline CDR1 and CDR2 sequences are LNHDA and SQIVND (reference sequence). The V end lost 5 bases, the J end lost 10 bases, and 12 bases lay between the germline ends. In DNA, the CDR3 is TGTGCCAGTAGTCGACAGGAGAGCGAGCAGTTCTTC. It codes for CASSRQESEQFF.

The CDR3, as DNA: TGTGCCAGCAGCCAAGGGGGTTTAGGTGCAGGGGTGAATGAGCAGTTCTTC. Translating it yields CASSQGGLGAGVNEQFF. The rearrangement uses TRBV4-2 and TRBJ2-1; D is possibly TRBD1 (6 bases). The CDR3 consists of 17 residues. V shed 1 base and J shed 7 bases, with 20 bases lying between them. Germline CDR1 and CDR2: LGHNA and YNFKEQ.

The chain combines TRBV5-1 with TRBJ2-7; TRBD2 is a possible D gene (6 bases). Germline lookup yields CDR1 SGHRS and CDR2 YFSETQ. The CDR3 loop spans 13 amino acids. V lost 3 bases, J lost 6 bases, and 13 bases lay in between. CDR3 sequence reads: CASSWGVRSEQYF. DNA for the CDR3: TGCGCCAGCAGCTGGGGGGTCAGAAGCGAGCAGTACTTC. The full variable domain, its missing parts supplied by reference TRBV5-1 and TRBJ2-7, is KAGVTQTPRYLIKTRGQQVTLSCSPISGHRSVSWYQQTPGQGLQFLFEYFSETQRNKGNFPGRFSGRQFSNSRSEMNVSTLELGDSALYLCASSWGVRSEQYFGPGTRLTVT.